Listed here is a single TCR beta chain. Its antigen remains unknown. These data belong to a study of early T cells in non-severe SARS-CoV-2 infection. About the research overall: RNA in bulk from unsorted whole blood was sequenced, and chains were unpaired. Overall study results and limits: Database matching using VDJdb favored anti-spike CD8 responses, with private and CD4 specificities left missing.

The CDR3 has 15 residues. V lost 2 bases, J lost 6 bases, and 9 bases stayed unmatched. Per germline, CDR1 KGHSH and CDR2 LQKENI. Individual cDNA molecules each received unique molecular identifiers attached to them. TCRdb reprocessed the 5' RACE reads via MiXCR and lists one record per CDR3 protein. The sample carries 100,000 to 150,000 distinct CDR3 sequences, 15% recorded once. The source of this sequence is an adult who was a healthcare worker with PCR-confirmed SARS-CoV-2 infection or an uninfected control (not recorded which). Input material: whole blood. V gene TRBV18 combines with J gene TRBJ1-1; 7 positions match TRBD1. CDR3: CASSPRQGIEAEAFF. The CDR3 DNA is TGTGCCAGCTCACCAAGACAGGGAATTGAGGCTGAAGCTTTCTTT. Full variable domain (rest looked up from reference TRBV18 and TRBJ1-1): NAGVMQNPRHLVRRRGQEARLRCSPMKGHSHVYWYRQLPEEGLKFMVYLQKENIIDESGMPKERFSAEFPKEGPSILRIQQVVRGDSAAYFCASSPRQGIEAEAFFGQGTRLTVV.